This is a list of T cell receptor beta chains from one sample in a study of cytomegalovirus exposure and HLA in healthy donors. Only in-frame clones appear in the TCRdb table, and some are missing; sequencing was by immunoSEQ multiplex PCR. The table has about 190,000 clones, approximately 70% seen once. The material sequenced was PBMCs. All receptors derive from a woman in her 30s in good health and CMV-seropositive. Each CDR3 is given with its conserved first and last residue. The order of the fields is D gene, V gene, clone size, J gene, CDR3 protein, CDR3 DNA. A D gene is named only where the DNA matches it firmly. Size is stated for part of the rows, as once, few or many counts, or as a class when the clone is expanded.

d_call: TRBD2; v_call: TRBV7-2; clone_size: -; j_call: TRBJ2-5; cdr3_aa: CASSTMGGETQYF; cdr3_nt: TGTGCCAGCAGCACAATGGGGGGGGAGACCCAGTACTTC
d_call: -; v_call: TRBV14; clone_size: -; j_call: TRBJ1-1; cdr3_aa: CASSQGLAGSNTEAFF; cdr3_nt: TGTGCCAGCAGCCAAGGACTCGCAGGGTCCAACACTGAAGCTTTCTTT
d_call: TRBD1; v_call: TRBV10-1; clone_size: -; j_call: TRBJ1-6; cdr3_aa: CASSGQGVPNSPLHF; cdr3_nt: TGCGCCAGCAGTGGCCAGGGGGTGCCCAATTCACCCCTCCACTTT
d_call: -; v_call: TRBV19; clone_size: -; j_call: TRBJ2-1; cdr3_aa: CASSILLVYNEQFF; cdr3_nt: TGTGCCAGTAGTATACTACTTGTCTACAATGAGCAGTTCTTC
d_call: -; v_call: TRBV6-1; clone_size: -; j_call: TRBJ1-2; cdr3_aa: CASKQGTHTF; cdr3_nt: TGTGCCAGCAAGCAGGGTACCCACACCTTC
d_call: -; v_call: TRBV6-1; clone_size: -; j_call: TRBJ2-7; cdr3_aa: CASSEIGDGSSYEQYF; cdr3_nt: TGTGCCAGCAGTGAAATCGGGGACGGGAGCTCCTACGAGCAGTACTTC
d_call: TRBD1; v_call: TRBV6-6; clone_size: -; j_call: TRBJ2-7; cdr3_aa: CASNRQGTYEQYF; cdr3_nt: TGTGCCAGCAACCGACAGGGTACCTACGAGCAGTACTTC
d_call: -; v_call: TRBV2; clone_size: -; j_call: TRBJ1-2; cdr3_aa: CASSERGIVYGYTF; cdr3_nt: TGTGCCAGCAGTGAACGGGGGATAGTCTATGGCTACACCTTC
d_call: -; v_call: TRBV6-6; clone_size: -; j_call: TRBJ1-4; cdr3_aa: CASSPDPGHFNEKLFF; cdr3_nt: TGTGCCAGCAGCCCGGACCCGGGACACTTTAATGAAAAACTGTTTTTT
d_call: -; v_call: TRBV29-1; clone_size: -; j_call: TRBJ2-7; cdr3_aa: CSVEVGDGSSYEQYF; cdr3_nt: TGCAGCGTTGAAGTCGGGGACGGGAGCTCCTACGAGCAGTACTTC
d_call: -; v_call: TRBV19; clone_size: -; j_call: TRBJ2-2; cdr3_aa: CASSIRGTGELFF; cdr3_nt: TGTGCCAGTAGTATTCGGGGGACCGGGGAGCTGTTTTTT
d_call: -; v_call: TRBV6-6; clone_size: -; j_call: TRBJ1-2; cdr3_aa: CASSLEVLDGYTF; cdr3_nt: TGTGCCAGCAGTCTCGAAGTCTTAGATGGCTACACCTTC
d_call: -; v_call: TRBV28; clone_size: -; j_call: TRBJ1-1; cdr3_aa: CASTLLKGYMNTEAFF; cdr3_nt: TGTGCCAGCACACTCCTGAAGGGGTACATGAACACTGAAGCTTTCTTT
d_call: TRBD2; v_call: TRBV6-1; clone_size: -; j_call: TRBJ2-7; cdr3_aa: CASSGLWREIDEQYF; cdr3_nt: TGTGCCAGCAGCGGGCTTTGGCGGGAGATCGACGAGCAGTACTTC
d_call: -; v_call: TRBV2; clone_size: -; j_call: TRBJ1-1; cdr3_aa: CASSDWANTEAFF; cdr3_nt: TGTGCCAGCAGTGACTGGGCGAACACTGAAGCTTTCTTT
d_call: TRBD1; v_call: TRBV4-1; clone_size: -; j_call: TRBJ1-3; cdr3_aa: CASRGDRGFTLSGNTIYF; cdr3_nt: TGCGCCAGCAGGGGGGACAGGGGTTTTACCCTCTCTGGAAACACCATATATTTT
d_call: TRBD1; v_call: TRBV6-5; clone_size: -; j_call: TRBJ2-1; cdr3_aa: CASSYSAGGAYNEQFF; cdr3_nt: TGTGCCAGCAGTTACTCCGCAGGGGGAGCCTACAATGAGCAGTTCTTC
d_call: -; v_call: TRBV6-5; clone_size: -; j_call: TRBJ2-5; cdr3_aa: CASSPSGSGAEQYF; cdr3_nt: TGTGCCAGCAGTCCCTCGGGATCGGGAGCGGAGCAGTACTTC
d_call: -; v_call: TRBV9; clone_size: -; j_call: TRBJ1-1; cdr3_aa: CASSPGQNNEAFF; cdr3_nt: TGTGCCAGCAGCCCAGGACAAAATAATGAAGCTTTCTTT
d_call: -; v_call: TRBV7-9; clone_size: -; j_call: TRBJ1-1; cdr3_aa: CSSSLGADEAFF; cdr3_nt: TGTTCCAGCAGCTTAGGAGCGGATGAAGCTTTCTTT
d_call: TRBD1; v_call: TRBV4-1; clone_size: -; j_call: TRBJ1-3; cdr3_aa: CASSQPRQGSGNTIYF; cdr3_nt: TGCGCCAGCAGCCAACCCCGACAGGGATCGGGAAACACCATATATTTT
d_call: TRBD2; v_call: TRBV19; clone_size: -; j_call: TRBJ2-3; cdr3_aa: CASSIAREGQYF; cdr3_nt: TGTGCCAGTAGTATAGCGCGGGAGGGGCAGTATTTT
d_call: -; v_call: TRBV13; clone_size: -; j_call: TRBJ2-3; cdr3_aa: CASSLIPTDTQYF; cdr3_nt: TGTGCCAGCAGCTTAATTCCGACAGATACGCAGTATTTT
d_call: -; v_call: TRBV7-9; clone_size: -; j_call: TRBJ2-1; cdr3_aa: CASSLRDHEQFF; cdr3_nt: TGTGCCAGCAGCTTGCGGGATCATGAGCAGTTCTTC
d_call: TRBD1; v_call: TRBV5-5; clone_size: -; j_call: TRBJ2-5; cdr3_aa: CASSQGQVQETQYF; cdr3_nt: TGTGCCAGCAGCCAGGGACAGGTCCAAGAGACCCAGTACTTC
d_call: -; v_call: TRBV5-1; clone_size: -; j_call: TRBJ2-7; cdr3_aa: CASSVNGGEQYF; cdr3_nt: TGCGCCAGCAGCGTAAACGGGGGCGAGCAGTACTTC
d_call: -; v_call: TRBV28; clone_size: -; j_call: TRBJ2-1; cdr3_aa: CASSLAGEQFF; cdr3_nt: TGTGCCAGCAGTTTAGCGGGTGAGCAGTTCTTC
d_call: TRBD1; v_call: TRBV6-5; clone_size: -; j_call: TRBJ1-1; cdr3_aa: CAVQGTEAFF; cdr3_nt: TGTGCCGTACAGGGGACTGAAGCTTTCTTT
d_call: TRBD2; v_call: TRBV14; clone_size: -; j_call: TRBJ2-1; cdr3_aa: CASSQWTSGVFDEQFF; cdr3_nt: TGTGCCAGCAGCCAGTGGACTAGCGGAGTTTTTGATGAGCAGTTCTTC
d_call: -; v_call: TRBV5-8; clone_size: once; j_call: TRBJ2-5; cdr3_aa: CASTPRGQETQYF; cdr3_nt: TGTGCCAGCACCCCTCGGGGGCAAGAGACCCAGTACTTC
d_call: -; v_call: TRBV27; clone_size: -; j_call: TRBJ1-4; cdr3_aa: CASSLGFRANEKLFF; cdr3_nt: TGTGCCAGCAGTTTAGGTTTCAGGGCCAATGAAAAACTGTTTTTT
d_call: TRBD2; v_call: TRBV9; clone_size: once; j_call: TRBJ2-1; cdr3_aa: CASSTGLAGGPDGEQFF; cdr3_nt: TGTGCCAGCAGCACGGGACTAGCGGGAGGGCCCGACGGGGAGCAGTTCTTC